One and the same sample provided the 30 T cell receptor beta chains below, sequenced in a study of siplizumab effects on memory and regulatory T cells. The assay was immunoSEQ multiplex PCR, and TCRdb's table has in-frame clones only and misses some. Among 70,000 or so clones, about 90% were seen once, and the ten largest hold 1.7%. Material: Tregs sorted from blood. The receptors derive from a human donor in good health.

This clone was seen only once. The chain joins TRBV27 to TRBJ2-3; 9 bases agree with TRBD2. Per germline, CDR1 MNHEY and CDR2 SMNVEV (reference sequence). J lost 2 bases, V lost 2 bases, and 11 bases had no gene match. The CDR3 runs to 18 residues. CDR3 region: CASSLTPRGRAPTDTQYF. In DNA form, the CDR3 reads TGTGCCAGCAGTTTAACCCCCCGCGGGAGGGCTCCCACAGATACGCAGTATTTT.

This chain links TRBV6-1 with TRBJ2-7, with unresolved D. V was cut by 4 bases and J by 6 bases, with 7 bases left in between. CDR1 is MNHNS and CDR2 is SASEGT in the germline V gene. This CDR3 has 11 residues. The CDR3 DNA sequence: TGTGCCAGCAGTGTCAGGTTCGAGCAGTACTTC. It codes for CASSVRFEQYF.

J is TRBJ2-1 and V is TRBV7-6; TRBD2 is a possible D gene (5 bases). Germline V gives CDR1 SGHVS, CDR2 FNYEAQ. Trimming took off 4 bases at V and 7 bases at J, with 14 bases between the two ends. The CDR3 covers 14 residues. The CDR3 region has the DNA TGTGCCAGCAGCTCAACCCCCTCGGGAAATGAGCAGTTCTTC. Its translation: CASSSTPSGNEQFF. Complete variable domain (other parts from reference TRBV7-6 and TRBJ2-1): GAGVSQSPRYKVTKRGQDVALRCDPISGHVSLYWYRQALGQGPEFLTYFNYEAQQDKSGLPNDRFSAERPEGSISTLTIQRTEQRDSAMYRCASSSTPSGNEQFFGPGTRLTVL.

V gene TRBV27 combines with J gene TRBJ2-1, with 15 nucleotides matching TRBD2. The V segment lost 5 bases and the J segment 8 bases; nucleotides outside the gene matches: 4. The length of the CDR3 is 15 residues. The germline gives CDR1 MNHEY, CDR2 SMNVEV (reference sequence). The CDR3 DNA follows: TGTGCCAGCAGTCCGGGGACTAGCGGGAGGTATGAGCAGTTCTTC. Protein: CASSPGTSGRYEQFF.

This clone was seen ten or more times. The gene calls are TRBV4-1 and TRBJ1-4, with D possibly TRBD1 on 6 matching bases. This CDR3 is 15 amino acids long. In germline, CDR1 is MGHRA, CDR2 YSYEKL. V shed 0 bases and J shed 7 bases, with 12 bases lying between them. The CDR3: CASSQDPGAREKLFF. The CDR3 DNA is TGCGCCAGCAGCCAAGATCCGGGGGCGCGTGAAAAACTGTTTTTT.

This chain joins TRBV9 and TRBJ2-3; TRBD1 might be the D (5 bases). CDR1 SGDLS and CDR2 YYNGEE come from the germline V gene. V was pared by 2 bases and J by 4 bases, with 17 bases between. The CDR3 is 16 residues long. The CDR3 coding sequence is TGTGCCAGCAGCGTTCTACCGACAGACCTCTCAGATACGCAGTATTTT. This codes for CASSVLPTDLSDTQYF. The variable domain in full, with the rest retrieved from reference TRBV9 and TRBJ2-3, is DSGVTQTPKHLITATGQRVTLRCSPRSGDLSVYWYQQSLDQGLQFLIQYYNGEERAKGNILERFSAQQFPDLHSELNLSSLELGDSALYFCASSVLPTDLSDTQYFGPGTRLTVL.

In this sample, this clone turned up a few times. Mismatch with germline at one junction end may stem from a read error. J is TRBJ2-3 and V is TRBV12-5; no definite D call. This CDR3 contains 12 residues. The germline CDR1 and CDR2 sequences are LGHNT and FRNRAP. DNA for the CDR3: TGTGCTAGTGGTTTGAGTCCGGGCCTCTGGTGGTTT. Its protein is CASGLSPGLWWF.

CDR3 amino acids: CASSSGLAVQGGQFF. As DNA, the CDR3 is TGCGCCAGCAGCTCTGGACTAGCGGTCCAAGGTGGGCAGTTCTTC. The chain combines TRBV5-1 with TRBJ2-1, with 10 positions matching TRBD2. This CDR3 is 15 amino acids long. The germline V gene has CDR1 SGHRS and CDR2 YFSETQ. V lost 3 bases to trimming and J lost 12 bases; unmatched junction nucleotides: 12.

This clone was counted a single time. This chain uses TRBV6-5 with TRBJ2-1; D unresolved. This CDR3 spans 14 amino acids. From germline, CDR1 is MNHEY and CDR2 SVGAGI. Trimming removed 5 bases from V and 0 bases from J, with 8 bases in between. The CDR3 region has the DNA TGTGCCAGCAGTCCGGACCTCTCCTACAATGAGCAGTTCTTC. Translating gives CASSPDLSYNEQFF.

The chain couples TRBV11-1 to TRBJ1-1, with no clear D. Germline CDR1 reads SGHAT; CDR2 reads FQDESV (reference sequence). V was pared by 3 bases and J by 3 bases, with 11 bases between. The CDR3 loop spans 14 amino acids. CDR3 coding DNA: TGTGCCAGCAGCTTTGGCCCAAGGGACACTGAAGCTTTCTTT. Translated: CASSFGPRDTEAFF.

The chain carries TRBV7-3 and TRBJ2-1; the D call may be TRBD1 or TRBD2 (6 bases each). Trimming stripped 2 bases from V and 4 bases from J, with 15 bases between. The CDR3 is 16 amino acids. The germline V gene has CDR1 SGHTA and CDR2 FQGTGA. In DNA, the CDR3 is TGTGCCAGCAGCTTAGAGCCCAAGGGGGGATACAATGAGCAGTTCTTC. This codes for CASSLEPKGGYNEQFF.

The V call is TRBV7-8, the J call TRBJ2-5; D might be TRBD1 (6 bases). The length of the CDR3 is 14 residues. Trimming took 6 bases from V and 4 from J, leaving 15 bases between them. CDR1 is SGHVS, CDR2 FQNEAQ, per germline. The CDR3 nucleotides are TGTGCCAGCAGTCACTCAGGGGTTTTAGAGACCCAGTACTTC. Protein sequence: CASSHSGVLETQYF.

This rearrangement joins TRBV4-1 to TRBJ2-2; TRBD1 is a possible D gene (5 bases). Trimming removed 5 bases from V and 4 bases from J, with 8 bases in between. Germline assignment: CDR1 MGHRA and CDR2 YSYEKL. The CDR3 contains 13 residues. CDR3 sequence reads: CASSWGSTGELFF. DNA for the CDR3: TGCGCCAGCAGCTGGGGCAGCACCGGGGAGCTGTTTTTT.

The CDR3 is CASSLAWTGGTYNEQFF. CDR3 nucleotide sequence: TGTGCCAGCAGCTTAGCATGGACAGGGGGGACCTACAATGAGCAGTTCTTC. This sequence joins TRBV7-9 and TRBJ2-1; 10 nucleotides agree with TRBD1. Trimming cost V 0 bases and J 2 bases; bases outside gene matches: 4. Per the germline V gene, CDR1 is SEHNR and CDR2 is FQNEAQ (reference sequence). The CDR3 has 17 amino acids.

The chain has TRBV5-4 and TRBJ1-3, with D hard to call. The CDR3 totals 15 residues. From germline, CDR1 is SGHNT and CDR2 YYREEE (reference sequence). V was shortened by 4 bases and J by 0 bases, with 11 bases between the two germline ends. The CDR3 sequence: CASSPAPSSGNTIYF. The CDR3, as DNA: TGTGCCAGCAGCCCCGCCCCGAGCTCTGGAAACACCATATATTTT.

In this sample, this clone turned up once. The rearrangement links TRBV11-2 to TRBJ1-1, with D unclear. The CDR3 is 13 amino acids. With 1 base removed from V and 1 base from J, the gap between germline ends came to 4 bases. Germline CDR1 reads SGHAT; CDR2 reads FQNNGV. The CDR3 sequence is CASSLGTNTEAFF. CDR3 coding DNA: TGTGCCAGCAGCTTAGGTACGAACACTGAAGCTTTCTTT.

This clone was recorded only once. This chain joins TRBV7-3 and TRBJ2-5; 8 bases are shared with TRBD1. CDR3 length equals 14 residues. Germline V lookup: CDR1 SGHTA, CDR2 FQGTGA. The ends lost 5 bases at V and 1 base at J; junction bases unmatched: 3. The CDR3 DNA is TGTGCCAGCAGCCCTGGACAGGGCCAAGAGACCCAGTACTTC. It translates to CASSPGQGQETQYF. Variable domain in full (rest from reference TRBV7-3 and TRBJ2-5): GAGVSQTPSNKVTEKGKYVELRCDPISGHTALYWYRQSLGQGPEFLIYFQGTGAADDSGLPNDRFFAVRPEGSVSTLKIQRTERGDSAVYLCASSPGQGQETQYFGPGTRLLVL.

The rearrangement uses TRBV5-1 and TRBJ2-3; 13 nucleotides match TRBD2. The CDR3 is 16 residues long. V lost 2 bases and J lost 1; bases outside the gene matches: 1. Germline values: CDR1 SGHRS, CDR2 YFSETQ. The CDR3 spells CASSFTSGRGTDTQYF. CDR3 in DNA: TGCGCCAGCAGCTTCACTAGCGGGAGGGGCACAGATACGCAGTATTTT.

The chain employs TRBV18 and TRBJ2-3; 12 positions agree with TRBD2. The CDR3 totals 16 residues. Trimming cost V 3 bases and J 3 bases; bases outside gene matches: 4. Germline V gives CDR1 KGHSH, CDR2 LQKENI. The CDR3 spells CASSPLTSGRTDTQYF. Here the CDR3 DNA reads TGTGCCAGCTCACCTTTAACTAGCGGGAGGACAGATACGCAGTATTTT.

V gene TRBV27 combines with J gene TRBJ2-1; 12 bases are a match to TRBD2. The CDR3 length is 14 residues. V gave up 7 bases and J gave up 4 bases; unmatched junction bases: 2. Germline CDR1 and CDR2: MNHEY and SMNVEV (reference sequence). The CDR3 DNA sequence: TGTGCCAGCACTACTAGCGGGGGGTACAATGAGCAGTTCTTC. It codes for CASTTSGGYNEQFF.

The CDR3 DNA is TGCGCCAGCAGGAATGATATTAATTCACCCCTCCACTTT. This gives the protein CASRNDINSPLHF. The V and J genes are TRBV5-1 and TRBJ1-6; unclear D gene. Trimming pared 5 bases from V and 6 bases from J, leaving 9 bases between. The CDR3 has 13 residues. Germline CDR1 reads SGHRS; CDR2 reads YFSETQ.

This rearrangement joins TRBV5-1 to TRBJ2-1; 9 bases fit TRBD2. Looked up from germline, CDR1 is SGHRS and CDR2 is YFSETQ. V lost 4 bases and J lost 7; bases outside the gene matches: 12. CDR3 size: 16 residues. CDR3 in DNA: TGCGCCAGCAGCCCGGAACGGCTAGCGGGGAGGAATGAGCAGTTCTTC. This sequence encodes CASSPERLAGRNEQFF.

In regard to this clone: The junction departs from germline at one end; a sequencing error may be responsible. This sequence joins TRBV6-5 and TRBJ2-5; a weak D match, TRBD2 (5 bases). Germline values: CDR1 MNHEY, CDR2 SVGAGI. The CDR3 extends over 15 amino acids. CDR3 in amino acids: CASSSVGEYQEAQYF. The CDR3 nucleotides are TGTGCCAGCAGTTCGGTGGGAGAGTACCAAGAGGCCCAGTACTTC.

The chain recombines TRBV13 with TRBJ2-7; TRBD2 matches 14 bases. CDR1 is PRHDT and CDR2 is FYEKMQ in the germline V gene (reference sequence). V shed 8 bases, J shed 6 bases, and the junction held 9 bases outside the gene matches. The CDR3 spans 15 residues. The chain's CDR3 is CASSVSGLAGGEQYF. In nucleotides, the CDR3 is TGTGCCAGCTCAGTTTCCGGACTAGCGGGAGGCGAGCAGTACTTC.

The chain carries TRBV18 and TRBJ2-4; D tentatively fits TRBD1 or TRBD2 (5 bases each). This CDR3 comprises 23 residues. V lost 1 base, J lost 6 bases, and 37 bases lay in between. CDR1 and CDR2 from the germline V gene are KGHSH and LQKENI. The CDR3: CASSPLGPGLGVAPTERTNIQYF. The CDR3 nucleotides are TGTGCCAGCTCACCACTGGGACCTGGCCTGGGGGTAGCCCCAACCGAAAGGACAAACATTCAGTACTTC.

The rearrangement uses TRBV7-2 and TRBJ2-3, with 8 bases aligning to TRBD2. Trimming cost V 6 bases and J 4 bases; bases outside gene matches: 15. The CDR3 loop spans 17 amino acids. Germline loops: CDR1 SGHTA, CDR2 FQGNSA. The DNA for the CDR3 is TGTGCCAGCAGTTCCCCCTTCCGGGCGGGAGGATCAGATACGCAGTATTTT. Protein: CASSSPFRAGGSDTQYF.

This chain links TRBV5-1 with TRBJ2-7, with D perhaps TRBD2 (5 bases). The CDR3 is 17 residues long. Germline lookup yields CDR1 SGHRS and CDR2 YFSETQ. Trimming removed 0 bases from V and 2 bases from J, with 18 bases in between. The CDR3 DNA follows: TGCGCCAGCAGCTTGGTTCGGGGAAGGGAACGGCCCTACGAGCAGTACTTC. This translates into CASSLVRGRERPYEQYF. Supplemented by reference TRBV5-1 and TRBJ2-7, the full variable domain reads KAGVTQTPRYLIKTRGQQVTLSCSPISGHRSVSWYQQTPGQGLQFLFEYFSETQRNKGNFPGRFSGRQFSNSRSEMNVSTLELGDSALYLCASSLVRGRERPYEQYFGPGTRLTVT.

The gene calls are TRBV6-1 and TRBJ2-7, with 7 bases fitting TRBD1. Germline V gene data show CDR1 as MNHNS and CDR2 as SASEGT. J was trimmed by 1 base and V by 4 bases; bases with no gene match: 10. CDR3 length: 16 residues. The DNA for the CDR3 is TGTGCCAGCAGTGGGCCCGGGACAGTAACTTCCTACGAGCAGTACTTC. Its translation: CASSGPGTVTSYEQYF.

CDR3 nucleotide sequence: TGTGCCAGCAGGGGACCCCGGGACTACTGGGCCAACGTCCTGACTTTC. This gives the protein CASRGPRDYWANVLTF. V and J are TRBV7-3 and TRBJ2-6, with 7 bases lining up with TRBD2. Per germline, CDR1 SGHTA and CDR2 FQGTGA. The CDR3 totals 16 residues. The J segment lost 5 bases and the V segment lost 6 bases, leaving 10 bases of the junction unmatched.

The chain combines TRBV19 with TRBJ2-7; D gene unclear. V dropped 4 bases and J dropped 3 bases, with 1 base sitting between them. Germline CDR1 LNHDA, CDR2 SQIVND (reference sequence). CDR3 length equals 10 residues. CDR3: CASSNYEQYF. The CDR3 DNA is TGTGCCAGTAGTAACTACGAGCAGTACTTC. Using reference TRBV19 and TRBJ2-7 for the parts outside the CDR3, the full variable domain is DGGITQSPKYLFRKEGQNVTLSCEQNLNHDAMYWYRQDPGQGLRLIYYSQIVNDFQKGDIAEGYSVSREKKESFPLTVTSAQKNPTAFYLCASSNYEQYFGPGTRLTVT.